The clone carrying this TCR beta chain was seen only a few times. The target antigen is unknown. The data stem from a study of post-analysis software for immune sequencing data. Whole-study findings and limits: Multiple sclerosis was associated with a significant reduction in normalized Chao1 diversity relative to controls.

Unique molecular identifiers had been added to the TCR beta cDNA libraries. Using its own MiXCR run on the PCR reads, TCRdb lists one record per CDR3 protein. The sample records 380,000 or so distinct CDR3 sequences, less than 40% being singletons. The source material was blood. This receptor was identified in a girl aged 5 to 17 with multiple sclerosis.

The chain's CDR3 is CASSWGQGLSSYEQYF. DNA of the CDR3: TGCGCCAGCAGCTGGGGACAGGGCCTTAGCTCCTACGAGCAGTACTTC. The chain has TRBV5-1 and TRBJ2-7; 9 bases agree with TRBD1. Trimming removed 3 bases from V and 0 bases from J; junction bases left unmatched: 7. Germline values: CDR1 SGHRS, CDR2 YFSETQ. The CDR3 is 16 amino acids. The variable domain in full, completed from reference TRBV5-1 and TRBJ2-7, reads KAGVTQTPRYLIKTRGQQVTLSCSPISGHRSVSWYQQTPGQGLQFLFEYFSETQRNKGNFPGRFSGRQFSNSRSEMNVSTLELGDSALYLCASSWGQGLSSYEQYFGPGTRLTVT.